One sample yielded the 28 T cell receptor beta chains listed below, sequenced in a study of blood T cell repertoires in COVID-19. Generated by immunoSEQ multiplex PCR, the TCRdb table keeps only in-frame clones and is missing some. Among 200,000 to 250,000 clones listed, approximately 87% were seen once. The sequencing input was peripheral blood. These receptors originate from a man in his 60s who had recovered from COVID-19.

This rearrangement joins TRBV14 to TRBJ2-1; TRBD2 aligns across 7 bases. With V trimmed by 1 base and J by 3 bases, 3 bases remained unmatched. CDR3 length equals 15 residues. Germline values: CDR1 SGHDN, CDR2 FVKESK. This CDR3 reads CASSQVAGDYNEQFF. In DNA, the CDR3 is TGTGCCAGCAGCCAAGTGGCGGGGGACTACAATGAGCAGTTCTTC.

This clone came up a few times. The rearrangement joins TRBV5-6 to TRBJ2-2; tentatively, D is TRBD1 (6 bases). V was shortened by 3 bases and J by 2 bases, with 11 bases between the two germline ends. CDR3 length: 15 amino acids. The germline gives CDR1 SGHDT, CDR2 YYEEEE. Here the CDR3 DNA reads TGTGCCAGCAGCTCAGGGGATACTAACACCGGGGAGCTGTTTTTT. Translated, it gives CASSSGDTNTGELFF.

The chain uses TRBV6-2 or TRBV6-3 and TRBJ2-7; D is undetermined. This CDR3 has 11 amino acids. Germline CDR1 reads MNHEY; CDR2 reads SVGEGT. V was clipped by 3 bases and J by 5 bases, with 5 bases between them. CDR3 nucleotide sequence: TGTGCCAGCAGTTATGAGGACGAGCAGTACTTC. It codes for CASSYEDEQYF.

V and J are TRBV2 and TRBJ2-2; perhaps TRBD2 as D (5 bases). Germline V gene sequence: CDR1 SNHLY, CDR2 FYNNEI. V was trimmed by 0 bases and J by 5 bases, leaving 10 bases between them. The CDR3 sequence is 15 residues long. Written as DNA, the CDR3 is TGTGCCAGCAGTGAAGCCCCCGGGGAGACCGGGGAGCTGTTTTTT. This codes for CASSEAPGETGELFF.

The genes are TRBV4-2 and TRBJ2-3, with TRBD2 as a possible D gene (6 bases). The CDR3 loop spans 14 amino acids. Trimming took off 1 base at V and 2 bases at J, with 7 bases between the two ends. The germline V gene encodes CDR1 LGHNA and CDR2 YNFKEQ. The CDR3 spells CASSQGDSTDTQYF. Written as DNA, the CDR3 is TGTGCCAGCAGCCAAGGGGACTCCACAGATACGCAGTATTTT.

The genes are TRBV19 and TRBJ2-3; 10 nucleotides match TRBD1. The CDR3 runs to 15 residues. The junction had 9 bases not matched to a gene; V was cut back by 9 bases and J by 3 bases. Per germline, CDR1 LNHDA and CDR2 SQIVND (reference sequence). CDR3 nucleotide sequence: TGTGCCAGCGATTCCGGGACAGGGGATACAGATACGCAGTATTTT. It is translated as CASDSGTGDTDTQYF.

The V gene is TRBV29-1, the J gene TRBJ1-3; D perhaps matches TRBD1 (5 bases). The length of the CDR3 is 14 residues. The germline V gene has CDR1 SQVTM and CDR2 ANQGSEA. V gave up 1 base and J gave up 5 bases, with 12 bases separating them. The CDR3 region has the DNA TGCAGCGTTGAAGCCGGAGACAGAAGAAACACCATATATTTT. Its translation is CSVEAGDRRNTIYF.

This clone occurred once. CDR3 residues: CASSEKQSVYEQYF. CDR3 coding DNA: TGTGCCAGCAGTGAAAAACAGTCGGTGTACGAGCAGTACTTC. The chain has TRBV6-1 and TRBJ2-7; D is unresolved. V was pared by 2 bases and J by 4 bases, with 12 bases between. CDR1 and CDR2 from the germline V gene are MNHNS and SASEGT. The CDR3 is 14 residues long.

The genes are TRBV5-1 and TRBJ1-6, with 9 positions matching TRBD1. Germline values: CDR1 SGHRS, CDR2 YFSETQ. This CDR3 is built from 16 residues. Unmatched junction bases numbered 11, after V lost 3 bases and J lost 10 bases. In DNA form, the CDR3 reads TGCGCCAGCAGCTCCGGGACAGGGCGAGGGGAATCACCCCTCCACTTT. Residues: CASSSGTGRGESPLHF.

The chain uses TRBV30 and TRBJ2-3; no clear D. Between the trimmed V and J ends, which lost 5 bases and 3 bases, there was a span of 6 bases. CDR3 length: 11 amino acids. Germline V gene sequence: CDR1 GTSNPN, CDR2 SVGIG (reference sequence). The DNA for the CDR3 is TGTGCCTGGTCACTGACAGATACGCAGTATTTT. Translation gives CAWSLTDTQYF.

This clone has only one observation. The rearrangement links TRBV7-3 to TRBJ2-5; D gene ambiguous. Looked up from germline, CDR1 is SGHTA and CDR2 is FQGTGA. With 4 bases removed from V and 0 bases from J, the gap between germline ends came to 3 bases. This CDR3 is 12 amino acids long. The CDR3 here is CASSSYQETQYF. The CDR3 bases are TGTGCCAGCAGCTCGTACCAAGAGACCCAGTACTTC.

This clone occurred once. V and J are TRBV7-3 and TRBJ2-2; possible D gene TRBD2, 6 bases. The CDR3 is 14 amino acids. Trimming stripped 4 bases from V and 7 bases from J, with 13 bases between. Germline V lookup: CDR1 SGHTA, CDR2 FQGTGA. The CDR3 protein is CASSSQYGGGELFF. The CDR3 DNA reads as TGTGCCAGCAGCTCTCAGTACGGGGGCGGGGAGCTGTTTTTT.

This rearrangement joins TRBV2 to TRBJ1-5, with 10 bases matching TRBD1. The CDR3 loop spans 14 amino acids. V lost 7 bases to trimming and J lost 6 bases; unmatched junction nucleotides: 6. Germline CDR1 SNHLY, CDR2 FYNNEI. CDR3 loop: CASNPTGGLQPQHF. The CDR3 DNA reads as TGTGCCAGCAACCCGACAGGGGGCCTTCAGCCCCAGCATTTT.

The V gene is TRBV6-1, the J gene TRBJ1-1; 12 bases align to TRBD1. Germline trimming cut 2 bases from V and 5 bases from J; bases unmatched to any gene: 3. The germline gives CDR1 MNHNS, CDR2 SASEGT. The CDR3 extends over 15 amino acids. Here the CDR3 DNA reads TGTGCCAGCAGTGAAAGGGGACAGGGGGCGACTGAAGCTTTCTTT. Translated: CASSERGQGATEAFF.

This chain uses TRBV16 with TRBJ2-1; 10 bases align to TRBD2. V lost 0 bases, J lost 4 bases, and 0 bases stayed unmatched. Per the germline V gene, CDR1 is KGHSY and CDR2 is FQNENV. The CDR3 length is 15 residues. The CDR3 DNA is TGTGCCAGCAGCCAATCACTAGCGGGGTACAATGAGCAGTTCTTC. This encodes CASSQSLAGYNEQFF.

Remarks on this clone: No DNA is shown, since the ends of the CDR3 on it are uncertain; the CDR3 is the one TCRdb lists. This chain links TRBV6-2 or TRBV6-3 with TRBJ2-7; the table names TRBD2, a call not compared with the DNA. A total of 14 residues make up the CDR3, ends included. The germline gives CDR1 MNHEY, CDR2 SVGEGT. The CDR3 loop reads CASSTSGVGYEQYF.

This chain joins TRBV29-1 and TRBJ2-7, with 10 positions matching TRBD1. This CDR3 is built from 14 residues. The germline V gene has CDR1 SQVTM and CDR2 ANQGSEA. The V and J ends lost 7 bases and 4 bases, in that order; junction bases with no gene match: 10. DNA of the CDR3: TGCAGCGCAAGGACAGGGGGAGCCCGGTACGAGCAGTACTTC. Amino acid sequence: CSARTGGARYEQYF.

There are a few counts of this clone. V is TRBV29-1 and J is TRBJ2-1; 12 nucleotides line up with TRBD2. CDR3 size: 14 residues. V gave up 7 bases and J gave up 9 bases; unmatched junction bases: 10. Germline V lookup: CDR1 SQVTM, CDR2 ANQGSEA. The CDR3 DNA reads as TGCAGCGCTGCTAGCGGGAGGGTCAACAGTGAGCAGTTCTTC. Translation: CSAASGRVNSEQFF.

This chain connects TRBV19 to TRBJ1-6; the match to TRBD1 covers 11 bases. The germline V gene encodes CDR1 LNHDA and CDR2 SQIVND (reference sequence). The CDR3 sequence is 15 residues long. V gave up 2 bases and J gave up 9 bases; unmatched junction bases: 3. The CDR3 region has the DNA TGTGCCAGTAGTATATCCGGGACAGGGGGTTCACCCCTCCACTTT. Its translation: CASSISGTGGSPLHF.

Concerning this clone: One junction end disagrees with the germline gene, perhaps due to a read error. J is TRBJ2-1 and V is TRBV6-1, with 7 bases that match TRBD1. The CDR3 consists of 15 residues. Germline V gene data show CDR1 as MNHNS and CDR2 as SASEGT. CDR3 sequence reads: CASSDWTGSYNKQFF. As DNA, the CDR3 is TGTGCCAGCAGTGATTGGACAGGCTCCTACAATAAGCAGTTCTTC.

This clone was observed once. This chain uses TRBV19 with TRBJ1-4; D not certain. CDR3 length: 14 residues. Deletions cut 6 bases from V and 8 bases from J, with 16 bases between. Per the germline V gene, CDR1 is LNHDA and CDR2 is SQIVND (reference sequence). This CDR3 is CASSPGSTGEKLFF. The CDR3 coding sequence is TGTGCCAGTAGCCCCGGGTCAACTGGGGAAAAACTGTTTTTT. The whole variable domain, filled in from reference TRBV19 and TRBJ1-4, reads DGGITQSPKYLFRKEGQNVTLSCEQNLNHDAMYWYRQDPGQGLRLIYYSQIVNDFQKGDIAEGYSVSREKKESFPLTVTSAQKNPTAFYLCASSPGSTGEKLFFGSGTQLSVL.

This chain joins TRBV3-1 (or the pseudogene TRBV3-2) and TRBJ1-1, with D possibly TRBD1 on 5 matching bases. The CDR3 has 13 amino acids. Germline values: CDR1 LGHDT, CDR2 YNNKEL (reference sequence). The ends were cut back, 1 base at V and 5 bases at J, with 8 bases in the middle. In DNA, the CDR3 is TGTGCCAGCAGCCAAGTCGGGGGGACTGAAGCTTTCTTT. This encodes CASSQVGGTEAFF.

This clone has more than one count but fewer than ten. This chain uses TRBV7-9 with TRBJ1-1; 7 bases line up with TRBD1. CDR3 length: 13 amino acids. Trimming at V came to 5 bases and at J to 7 bases, leaving 7 bases not matched to a gene. Germline loops: CDR1 SEHNR, CDR2 FQNEAQ (reference sequence). CDR3 coding DNA: TGTGCCAGCAGCCGACGACAGGGTAATGAAGCTTTCTTT. Protein product: CASSRRQGNEAFF.

The V call is TRBV5-1, the J call TRBJ2-1; 14 bases are shared with TRBD2. V lost 5 bases to trimming and J lost 5 bases; unmatched junction nucleotides: 3. The length of the CDR3 is 15 residues. Germline CDR1 and CDR2: SGHRS and YFSETQ. The CDR3 coding sequence is TGCGCCAGCAGAATGACTAGCGGGGGGGACAATGAGCAGTTCTTC. Translation: CASRMTSGGDNEQFF.

This chain uses TRBV3-1 (or the pseudogene TRBV3-2) with TRBJ2-3; 7 bases map to TRBD2. With 1 base clipped from V and 0 bases from J, the junction kept 4 bases outside the gene matches. CDR3 length equals 16 residues. CDR1 is LGHDT and CDR2 is YNNKEL in the germline V gene (reference sequence). The CDR3, as DNA: TGTGCCAGCAGCCAAGCTAGCGGTCCTAGCACAGATACGCAGTATTTT. Translation gives CASSQASGPSTDTQYF.

The chain links TRBV3-1 (or the pseudogene TRBV3-2) to TRBJ1-5, with 7 bases aligning to TRBD1. After removal of 3 bases from V and 7 bases from J, the junction contained 3 bases not matched to a gene. The CDR3 extends over 13 amino acids. CDR1 is LGHDT, CDR2 YNNKEL, per germline (reference sequence). As DNA, the CDR3 is TGTGCCAGCAGCCAGGACAGGTCCCAGCCCCAGCATTTT. Translation gives CASSQDRSQPQHF.

The chain recombines TRBV7-3 with TRBJ2-1; 15 positions agree with TRBD2. Germline values: CDR1 SGHTA, CDR2 FQGTGA. There are 17 residues in the CDR3. V was clipped by 4 bases and J by 7 bases; unmatched bases: 8. In DNA, the CDR3 is TGTGCCAGCAGCTCCAAGGAGGGGACTAGCGGGAGGAATGAGCAGTTCTTC. Translated, it gives CASSSKEGTSGRNEQFF. The whole variable domain, remainder taken from reference TRBV7-3 and TRBJ2-1, is GAGVSQTPSNKVTEKGKYVELRCDPISGHTALYWYRQSLGQGPEFLIYFQGTGAADDSGLPNDRFFAVRPEGSVSTLKIQRTERGDSAVYLCASSSKEGTSGRNEQFFGPGTRLTVL.

This clone was seen just once. The V and J genes are TRBV5-8 and TRBJ2-7; TRBD1 might be the D (5 bases). Per the germline V gene, CDR1 is SGHTS and CDR2 is YDEGEE. The CDR3 has 15 amino acids. The germline V and J ends were trimmed by 0 bases and 5 bases, with 15 bases remaining between them. CDR3 protein: CASSLVVFRADEQYF. CDR3 nucleotide sequence: TGTGCCAGCAGCTTGGTTGTTTTCAGGGCTGACGAGCAGTACTTC.